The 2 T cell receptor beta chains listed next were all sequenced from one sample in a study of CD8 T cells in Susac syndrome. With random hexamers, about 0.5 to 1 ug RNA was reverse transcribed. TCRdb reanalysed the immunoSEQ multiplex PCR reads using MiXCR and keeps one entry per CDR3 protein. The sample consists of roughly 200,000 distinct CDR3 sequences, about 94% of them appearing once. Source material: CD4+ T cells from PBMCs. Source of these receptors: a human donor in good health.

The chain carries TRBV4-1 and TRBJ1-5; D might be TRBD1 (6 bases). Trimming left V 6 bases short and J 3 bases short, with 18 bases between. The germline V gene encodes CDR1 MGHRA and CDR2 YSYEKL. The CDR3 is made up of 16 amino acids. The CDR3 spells CASSGGGQGYNQPQHF. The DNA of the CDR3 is TGCGCCAGCAGTGGTGGGGGGCAGGGGTACAATCAGCCCCAGCATTTT.

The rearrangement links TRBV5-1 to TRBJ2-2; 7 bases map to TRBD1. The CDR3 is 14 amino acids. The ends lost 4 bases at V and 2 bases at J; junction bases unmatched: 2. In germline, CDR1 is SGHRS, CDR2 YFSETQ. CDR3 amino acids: CASSGTVNTGELFF. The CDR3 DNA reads TGCGCCAGCAGCGGGACAGTTAACACCGGGGAGCTGTTTTTT. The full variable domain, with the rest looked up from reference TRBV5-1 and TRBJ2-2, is KAGVTQTPRYLIKTRGQQVTLSCSPISGHRSVSWYQQTPGQGLQFLFEYFSETQRNKGNFPGRFSGRQFSNSRSEMNVSTLELGDSALYLCASSGTVNTGELFFGEGSRLTVL.